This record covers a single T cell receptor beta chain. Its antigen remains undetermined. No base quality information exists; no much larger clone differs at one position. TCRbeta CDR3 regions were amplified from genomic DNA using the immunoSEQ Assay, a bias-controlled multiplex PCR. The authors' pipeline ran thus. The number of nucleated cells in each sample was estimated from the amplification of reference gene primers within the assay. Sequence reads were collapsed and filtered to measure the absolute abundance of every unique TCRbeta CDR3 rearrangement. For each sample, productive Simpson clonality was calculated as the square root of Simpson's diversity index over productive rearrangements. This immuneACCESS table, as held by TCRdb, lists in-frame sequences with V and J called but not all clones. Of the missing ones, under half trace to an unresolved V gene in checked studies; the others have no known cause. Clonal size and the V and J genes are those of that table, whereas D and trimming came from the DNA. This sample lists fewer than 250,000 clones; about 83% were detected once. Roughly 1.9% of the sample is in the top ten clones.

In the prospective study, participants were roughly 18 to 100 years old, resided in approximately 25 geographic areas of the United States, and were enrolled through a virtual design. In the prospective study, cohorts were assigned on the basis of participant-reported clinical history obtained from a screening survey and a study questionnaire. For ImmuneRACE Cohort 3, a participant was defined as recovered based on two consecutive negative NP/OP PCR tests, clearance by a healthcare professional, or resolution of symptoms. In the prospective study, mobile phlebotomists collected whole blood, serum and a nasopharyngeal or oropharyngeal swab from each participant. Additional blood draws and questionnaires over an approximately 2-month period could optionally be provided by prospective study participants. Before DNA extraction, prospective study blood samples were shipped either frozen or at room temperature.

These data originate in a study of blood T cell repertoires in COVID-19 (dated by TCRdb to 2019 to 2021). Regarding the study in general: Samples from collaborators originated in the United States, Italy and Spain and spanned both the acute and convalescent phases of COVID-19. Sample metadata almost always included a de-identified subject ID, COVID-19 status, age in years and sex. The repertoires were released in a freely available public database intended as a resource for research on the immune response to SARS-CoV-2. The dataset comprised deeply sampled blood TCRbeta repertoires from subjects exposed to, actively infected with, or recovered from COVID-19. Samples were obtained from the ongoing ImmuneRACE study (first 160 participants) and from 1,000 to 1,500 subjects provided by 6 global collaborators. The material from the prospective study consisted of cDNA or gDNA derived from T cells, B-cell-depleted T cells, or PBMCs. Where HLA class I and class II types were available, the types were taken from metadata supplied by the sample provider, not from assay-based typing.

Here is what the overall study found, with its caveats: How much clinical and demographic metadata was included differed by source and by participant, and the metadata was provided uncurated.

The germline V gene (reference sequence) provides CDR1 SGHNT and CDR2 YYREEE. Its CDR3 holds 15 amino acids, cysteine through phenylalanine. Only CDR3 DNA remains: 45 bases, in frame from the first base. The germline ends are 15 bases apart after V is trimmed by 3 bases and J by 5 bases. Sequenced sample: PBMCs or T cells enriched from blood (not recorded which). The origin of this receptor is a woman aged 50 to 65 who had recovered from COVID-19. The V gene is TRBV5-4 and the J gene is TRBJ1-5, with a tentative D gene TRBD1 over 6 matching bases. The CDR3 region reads CASSWIRGMDQPQHF. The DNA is TGTGCCAGCAGCTGGATTAGGGGGATGGATCAGCCCCAGCATTTT.